Listed here is a single T cell receptor (beta chain). Measured with immunoSEQ multiplex PCR; TCRdb has only the in-frame clones, and not every one. This table has about 75,000 clones, 97% appearing once. These data belong to a study of technical replicates of blood from a handful of donors. CDR1 SGHTA and CDR2 FQGTGA come from the germline V gene. Trimming pared 1 base from V and 6 bases from J, leaving 8 bases between. The CDR3 covers 13 residues. The TCR sequence derives from a human donor in good health. Sequencing used T cells isolated from PBMCs. The chain is built from TRBV7-3 and TRBJ2-3; D remains unclear. CDR3 in amino acids: CASSLKFMDTQYF. CDR3 bases: TGTGCCAGCAGCTTAAAATTTATGGATACGCAGTATTTT.